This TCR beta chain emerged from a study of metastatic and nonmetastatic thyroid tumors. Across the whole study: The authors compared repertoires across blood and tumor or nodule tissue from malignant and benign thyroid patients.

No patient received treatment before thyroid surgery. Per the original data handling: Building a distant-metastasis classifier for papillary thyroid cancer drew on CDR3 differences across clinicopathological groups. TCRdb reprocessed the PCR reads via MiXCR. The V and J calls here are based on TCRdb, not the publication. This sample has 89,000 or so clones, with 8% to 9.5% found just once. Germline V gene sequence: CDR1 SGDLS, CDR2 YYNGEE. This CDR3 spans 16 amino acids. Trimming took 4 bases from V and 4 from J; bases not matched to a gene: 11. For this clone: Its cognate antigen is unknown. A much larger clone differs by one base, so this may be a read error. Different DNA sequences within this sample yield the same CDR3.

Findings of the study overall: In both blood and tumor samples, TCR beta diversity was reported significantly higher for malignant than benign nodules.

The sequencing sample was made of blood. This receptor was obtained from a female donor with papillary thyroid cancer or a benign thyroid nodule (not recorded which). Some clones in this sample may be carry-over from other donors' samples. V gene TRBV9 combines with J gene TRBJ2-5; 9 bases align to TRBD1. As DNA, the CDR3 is TGTGCCAGCAGCCCTCGTACAGGGGGCGCGGGAGAGACCCAGTACTTC. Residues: CASSPRTGGAGETQYF.